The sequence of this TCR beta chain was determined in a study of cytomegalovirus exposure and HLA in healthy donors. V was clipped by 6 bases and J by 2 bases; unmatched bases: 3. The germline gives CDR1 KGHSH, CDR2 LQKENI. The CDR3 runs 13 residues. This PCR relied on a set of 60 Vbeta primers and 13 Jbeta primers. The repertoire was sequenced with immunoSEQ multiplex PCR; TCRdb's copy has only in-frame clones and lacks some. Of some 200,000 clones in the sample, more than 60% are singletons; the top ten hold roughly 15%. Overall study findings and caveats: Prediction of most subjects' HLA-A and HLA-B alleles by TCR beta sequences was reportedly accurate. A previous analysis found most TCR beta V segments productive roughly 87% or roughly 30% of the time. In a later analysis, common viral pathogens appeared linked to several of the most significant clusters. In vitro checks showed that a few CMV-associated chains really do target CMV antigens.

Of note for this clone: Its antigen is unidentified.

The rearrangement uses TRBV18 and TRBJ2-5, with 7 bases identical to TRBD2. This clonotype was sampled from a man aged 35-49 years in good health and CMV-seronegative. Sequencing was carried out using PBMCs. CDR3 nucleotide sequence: TGTGCCAGCTCTAGCGGGCTTCAAGAGACCCAGTACTTC. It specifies CASSSGLQETQYF.